What follows is one TCR beta chain and its context. The antigen is unknown. For TCRbeta, the library was prepared with unique molecular identifiers. TCRdb ran MiXCR on the PCR reads and lists one entry per CDR3 protein. The sample lists some 550,000 distinct CDR3 sequences; under 30% were seen once. The sample originates from a study of T-cell reconstitution after alpha-beta-depleted transplantation in children. Study-wide findings and caveats: Most T-cell counts and diversity one year after the transplant came from T cells that were newly produced.

Germline values: CDR1 SSHAT, CDR2 FNYEAQ (reference sequence). V dropped 8 bases and J dropped 8 bases, with 19 bases sitting between them. The CDR3 sequence is 14 residues long. The source was PBMCs, mostly from graft donor cells, collected 360 days after TCRalphabeta/CD19-depleted stem cell transplant. The sequence was obtained from a boy less than two years old who had a stem cell transplant for acute myeloid leukemia, so the T cells may come from the graft donor. This chain connects TRBV7-7 to TRBJ2-1; D is unclear. Here the CDR3 reads CASSPTRSPDEQFF. In nucleotides, the CDR3 is TGTGCCAGCTCCCCGACGAGGTCTCCGGATGAGCAGTTCTTC.